These 11 T cell receptor beta chains were all obtained from the same sample, sequenced in a study of blood T cell repertoires in COVID-19 (TCRdb year 2020). The library relied on the immunoSEQ multiplex PCR assay. In its TCRdb copy, this immuneACCESS table keeps in-frame sequences only and misses some clones. Where compared with another copy, unresolved V genes explain less than half of these, and the others have no known cause. The sample contains 150,000 to 200,000 clones, approximately 86% of them found a single time. The ten largest clones capture roughly 0.99% of the sample. The sequenced sample was peripheral blood. These receptors all come from a man aged 18 to 29 with acute or convalescent COVID-19.

Here the CDR3 reads CASSYRGSSYEQYV. Written as DNA, the CDR3 is TGTGCCAGCAGTTACAGGGGAAGCTCCTACGAGCAGTACGTC. The chain uses TRBV6-9 and TRBJ2-7; tentatively, D is TRBD1 (6 bases). Germline assignment: CDR1 MNHGY and CDR2 SVAAGI. Trimming stripped 3 bases from V and 0 bases from J, with 9 bases between. The CDR3 extends over 14 amino acids.

The table lists this clone with a few counts. This chain uses TRBV6-5 with TRBJ1-2; 12 bases map to TRBD1. CDR1 is MNHEY, CDR2 SVGAGI, per germline. With V trimmed by 6 bases and J by 8 bases, 7 bases remained unmatched. This CDR3 contains 14 residues. Here the CDR3 DNA reads TGTGCCAGCAGCGACTTTGGGACAGGGGGCGGCTACACCTTC. This translates into CASSDFGTGGGYTF.

This CDR3 is CASSDRVSSTGELFF. CDR3 sequence (DNA): TGTGCCAGCAGCGACAGGGTGTCCTCCACCGGGGAGCTGTTTTTT. The chain is built from TRBV9 and TRBJ2-2; weak D call: TRBD1 (6 bases). Trimming took 3 bases from V and 4 from J, leaving 13 bases between them. This CDR3 contains 15 residues. Germline lookup yields CDR1 SGDLS and CDR2 YYNGEE.

V usage is TRBV7-2 and J usage is TRBJ2-7, with TRBD1 identical over 9 bases. This CDR3 region has 15 residues. Germline values: CDR1 SGHTA, CDR2 FQGNSA. V was pared by 5 bases and J by 7 bases, with 12 bases of the junction left unmatched. The CDR3 loop reads CASSPQPGTGKEQYF. CDR3 DNA sequence: TGTGCCAGCAGCCCCCAGCCCGGGACAGGGAAAGAGCAGTACTTC.

The V gene is TRBV5-1, the J gene TRBJ2-1; 7 bases agree with TRBD2. Trimming removed 4 bases from V and 0 bases from J; junction bases left unmatched: 10. This CDR3 spans 17 amino acids. CDR1 SGHRS and CDR2 YFSETQ come from the germline V gene. For the CDR3, the DNA is TGCGCCAGCAGCCCTCAATCGGGGGGACTCTCCTACAATGAGCAGTTCTTC. It specifies CASSPQSGGLSYNEQFF.

The chain recombines TRBV6-2 or TRBV6-3 with TRBJ1-2; D gene uncertain. Trimming removed 0 bases at V and 3 bases at J, with 8 bases between. The CDR3 sequence is 14 residues long. CDR1 and CDR2 (germline): MNHEY, SVGEGT. In DNA, the CDR3 is TGTGCCAGCAGTTACTCTGTGGGCTACTATGGCTACACCTTC. As protein: CASSYSVGYYGYTF.

The chain combines TRBV9 with TRBJ1-6; D unresolved. The CDR3 covers 15 residues. The V gene's germline CDR1 is SGDLS and CDR2 YYNGEE. V was clipped by 0 bases and J by 7 bases, with 11 bases between them. As DNA, the CDR3 is TGTGCCAGCAGCGTAGACGGGGTTTCGAATTCACCCCTCCACTTT. This gives the protein CASSVDGVSNSPLHF.

This rearrangement joins TRBV19 to TRBJ1-3, with TRBD1 matching over 9 bases. With V trimmed by 6 bases and J by 4 bases, 10 bases remained unmatched. There are 16 residues in the CDR3. In germline, CDR1 is LNHDA, CDR2 SQIVND (reference sequence). The CDR3: CASSSRRDREGNTIYF. In DNA form, the CDR3 reads TGTGCCAGTAGCTCTAGAAGGGACAGGGAAGGAAACACCATATATTTT.

V gene TRBV27 combines with J gene TRBJ1-6, with 10 bases aligning to TRBD1. CDR1 MNHEY and CDR2 SMNVEV come from the germline V gene (reference sequence). Trimming cost V 5 bases and J 6 bases; bases outside gene matches: 1. The CDR3 consists of 14 residues. DNA of the CDR3: TGTGCCAGCAGTCGGGACAGGGGTAATTCACCCCTCCACTTT. Translated, it gives CASSRDRGNSPLHF.

CDR3 in amino acids: CASSSSLAGVEQFF. CDR3 nucleotide sequence: TGTGCCAGCAGCTCGTCACTAGCGGGGGTTGAGCAGTTCTTC. V gene TRBV11-2 combines with J gene TRBJ2-1; 11 bases match TRBD2. This CDR3 is 14 amino acids long. Germline loops: CDR1 SGHAT, CDR2 FQNNGV. The V and J ends lost 4 bases and 9 bases, in that order; junction bases with no gene match: 5.

V and J are TRBV28 and TRBJ1-1; a possible D gene is TRBD1 (6 bases). Germline loops: CDR1 MDHEN, CDR2 SYDVKM. V shed 1 base and J shed 0 bases, with 12 bases lying between them. The CDR3 runs 16 residues. DNA for the CDR3: TGTGCCAGCAGTTTATTGAGCGGGGGGCTGAACACTGAAGCTTTCTTT. The encoded protein is CASSLLSGGLNTEAFF.